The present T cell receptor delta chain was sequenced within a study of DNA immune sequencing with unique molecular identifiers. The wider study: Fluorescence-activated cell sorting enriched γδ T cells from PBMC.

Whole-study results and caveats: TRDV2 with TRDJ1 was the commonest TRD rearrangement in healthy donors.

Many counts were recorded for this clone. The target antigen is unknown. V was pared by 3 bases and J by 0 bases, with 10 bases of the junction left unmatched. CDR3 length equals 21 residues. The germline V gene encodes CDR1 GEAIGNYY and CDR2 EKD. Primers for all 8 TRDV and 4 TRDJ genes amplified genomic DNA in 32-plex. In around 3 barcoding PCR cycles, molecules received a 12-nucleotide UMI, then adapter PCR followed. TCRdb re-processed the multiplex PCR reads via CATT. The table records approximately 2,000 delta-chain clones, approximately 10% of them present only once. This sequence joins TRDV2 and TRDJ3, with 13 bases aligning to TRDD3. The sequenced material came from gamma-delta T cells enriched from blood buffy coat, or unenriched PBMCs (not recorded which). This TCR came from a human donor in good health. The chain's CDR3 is CACDFIYWGIRSSWDTRQMFF. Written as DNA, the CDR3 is TGTGCCTGTGACTTTATCTACTGGGGGATACGGAGCTCCTGGGACACCCGACAGATGTTTTTC.